This entry lists 21 T cell receptor beta chains sequenced from one sample in a study of T cell changes during pregnancy in multiple sclerosis (dated by TCRdb to between 2018 and 2020). The library came from the immunoSEQ multiplex PCR assay. The source is immuneACCESS, and TCRdb retained only in-frame sequences with V and J called. Part of the clones is not carried over; for the studies checked, unresolved V genes explain less than half of this, and the remainder is unexplained. The sample table holds approximately 23,000 clones, of which 85% to 90% were seen once. Together, the top ten hold around 7% of the sample. The sequences come from CD8+ T cells from peripheral blood mononuclear cells, collected in the first trimester of pregnancy. The receptors derive from a female donor with multiple sclerosis, enrolled in a pregnancy study.

CDR3 nucleotide sequence: TGTGCCAGCAGCTATCCGGGACTAGCGATCTCAGATACGCAGTATTTT. This gives the protein CASSYPGLAISDTQYF. The gene calls are TRBV7-9 and TRBJ2-3, with 10 bases aligning to TRBD2. V lost 4 bases to trimming and J lost 4 bases; unmatched junction nucleotides: 8. CDR1 and CDR2 (germline): SEHNR, FQNEAQ (reference sequence). The CDR3 spans 16 residues.

V usage is TRBV13 and J usage is TRBJ2-5; D gene unclear. CDR3 length: 14 residues. From germline, CDR1 is PRHDT and CDR2 FYEKMQ (reference sequence). V was cut by 0 bases and J by 2 bases, with 7 bases left in between. The CDR3 region has the DNA TGTGCCAGCAGCTTAGGCCCCCAGCAAGAGACCCAGTACTTC. Translating gives CASSLGPQQETQYF.

The rearrangement links TRBV2 to TRBJ1-2; 10 bases fit TRBD1. J gave up 4 bases and V 7 bases, and 15 bases lay outside the gene matches. The CDR3 is 17 residues long. Germline values: CDR1 SNHLY, CDR2 FYNNEI. Here the CDR3 reads CASTRYVGQGGIYGYTF. CDR3 sequence (DNA): TGTGCCAGCACCCGCTACGTCGGACAGGGGGGGATCTATGGCTACACCTTC.

The CDR3 sequence is CASRQGNTIYF. DNA of the CDR3: TGTGCCAGCCGACAGGGAAACACCATATATTTT. The chain links TRBV6-5 to TRBJ1-3; D might be TRBD1 (5 bases). This CDR3 contains 11 residues. Trimming stripped 8 bases from V and 4 bases from J, with 6 bases between. The germline gives CDR1 MNHEY, CDR2 SVGAGI.

This chain uses TRBV5-4 with TRBJ1-1, with TRBD1 matching over 10 bases. This CDR3 spans 17 amino acids. V was clipped by 4 bases and J by 2 bases; unmatched bases: 11. Germline CDR1 is SGHNT and CDR2 is YYREEE (reference sequence). CDR3 amino acids: CASSGTGQGFGNTEAFF. DNA for the CDR3: TGTGCCAGCAGCGGGACGGGACAGGGGTTCGGTAACACTGAAGCTTTCTTT. Filled out from reference TRBV5-4 and TRBJ1-1, the complete variable domain reads ETGVTQSPTHLIKTRGQQVTLRCSSQSGHNTVSWYQQALGQGPQFIFQYYREEENGRGNFPPRFSGLQFPNYSSELNVNALELDDSALYLCASSGTGQGFGNTEAFFGQGTRLTVV.

This clone is medium-sized by share. The chain links TRBV4-3 to TRBJ2-7; tentatively, D is TRBD2 (6 bases). Germline CDR1 LGHNA, CDR2 YSLEER. Between the trimmed V and J ends, which lost 4 bases and 4 bases, there was a span of 23 bases. This CDR3 has 17 amino acids. CDR3 residues: CASSPNTPEGRAYEQYF. The CDR3 nucleotides are TGCGCCAGCAGCCCGAACACTCCGGAGGGCCGTGCGTACGAGCAGTACTTC.

J is TRBJ2-2 and V is TRBV28, with D perhaps TRBD1 (5 bases). Germline V gene data show CDR1 as MDHEN and CDR2 as SYDVKM. The V end lost 3 bases, the J end lost 0 bases, and 11 bases lay between the germline ends. This CDR3 has 16 residues. The CDR3 is CASSFPRVTNTGELFF. The CDR3 bases are TGTGCCAGCAGTTTCCCCAGGGTGACGAACACCGGGGAGCTGTTTTTT.

The V and J genes are TRBV11-1 and TRBJ2-7; 12 bases are shared with TRBD2. The CDR3 is made up of 15 amino acids. The V and J ends lost 4 bases and 1 base, in that order; junction bases with no gene match: 2. CDR1 is SGHAT and CDR2 is FQDESV in the germline V gene (reference sequence). CDR3 in DNA: TGTGCCAGCAGCTGGGGACTAGCGGGTTCCTACGAGCAGTACTTC. As protein: CASSWGLAGSYEQYF.

The chain joins TRBV28 to TRBJ1-2; a possible D gene is TRBD1 (5 bases). The CDR3 length is 17 residues. Germline V lookup: CDR1 MDHEN, CDR2 SYDVKM. Deletions cut 4 bases from V and 2 bases from J, with 20 bases between. This chain's CDR3 is CASSSPLLGRVNYGYTF. The CDR3 DNA sequence: TGTGCCAGCAGTTCCCCTCTGTTGGGCAGGGTGAACTATGGCTACACCTTC.

The chain is built from TRBV28 and TRBJ2-1; TRBD2 matches at 10 bases. Germline V gene data show CDR1 as MDHEN and CDR2 as SYDVKM. V lost 2 bases to trimming and J lost 4 bases; unmatched junction nucleotides: 2. This CDR3 is built from 15 residues. The CDR3 sequence: CASSLPLAGYNEQFF. CDR3 nucleotide sequence: TGTGCCAGCAGTTTACCACTAGCGGGGTACAATGAGCAGTTCTTC.

The V and J genes are TRBV28 and TRBJ2-3, with 8 bases aligning to TRBD2. Germline CDR1 MDHEN, CDR2 SYDVKM. V shed 5 bases and J 1 base; nucleotides not matched to a gene: 5. This CDR3 has 15 amino acids. CDR3: CASSQRESGTDTQYF. The CDR3 DNA is TGTGCCAGCAGTCAGCGGGAGTCGGGCACAGATACGCAGTATTTT.

V gene TRBV29-1 combines with J gene TRBJ1-1, with a possible D match to TRBD1 (5 bases). Trimming took off 0 bases at V and 11 bases at J, with 10 bases between the two ends. CDR1 SQVTM and CDR2 ANQGSEA come from the germline V gene. The CDR3 extends over 11 amino acids. The CDR3 loop reads CSVEDTKGAFF. The CDR3, as DNA: TGCAGCGTTGAAGATACAAAGGGGGCTTTCTTT. Variable domain in full (rest from reference TRBV29-1 and TRBJ1-1): SAVISQKPSRDICQRGTSLTIQCQVDSQVTMMFWYRQQPGQSLTLIATANQGSEATYESGFVIDKFPISRPNLTFSTLTVSNMSPEDSSIYLCSVEDTKGAFFGQGTRLTVV.

The rearrangement uses TRBV9 and TRBJ1-2; D perhaps matches TRBD1 (5 bases). Germline-derived CDR1 and CDR2 are SGDLS and YYNGEE. With 7 bases removed from V and 4 bases from J, the gap between germline ends came to 8 bases. The CDR3 totals 11 residues. The CDR3 region has the DNA TGTGCCAGCGGCGGGGCCTATGGCTACACCTTC. This translates into CASGGAYGYTF.

The rearrangement joins TRBV11-3 to TRBJ2-1, with TRBD2 matching over 13 bases. After removal of 5 bases from V and 8 bases from J, the junction contained 9 bases not matched to a gene. The CDR3 runs 16 residues. Germline CDR1 SGHNT, CDR2 YENEEA. As DNA, the CDR3 is TGTGCCAGCAGCCTCGCGGGACTAGCGGGAAACGATGAGCAGTTCTTC. Amino acids: CASSLAGLAGNDEQFF.

CDR3 loop: CASSPWASGRYGDTQYF. As DNA, the CDR3 is TGTGCCAGCAGCCCTTGGGCTAGCGGGAGATATGGAGATACGCAGTATTTT. The V call is TRBV7-3, the J call TRBJ2-3; 10 positions match TRBD2. The trim removed 5 bases at V and 5 bases at J, leaving 13 bases unmatched. The CDR3 runs to 17 residues. Germline V gives CDR1 SGHTA, CDR2 FQGTGA.

The J gene is TRBJ1-5, the V gene TRBV27; D is ambiguous. The CDR3 is made up of 13 amino acids. The germline V gene encodes CDR1 MNHEY and CDR2 SMNVEV (reference sequence). The V end was cut by 8 bases, the J end by 4 bases, with 12 bases between. The CDR3 region is CASSLADNQPQHF. The CDR3 region has the DNA TGTGCCAGCTCCCTGGCAGATAATCAGCCCCAGCATTTT.

The V gene is TRBV4-3, the J gene TRBJ2-7; perhaps TRBD2 as D (6 bases). Per germline, CDR1 LGHNA and CDR2 YSLEER. The CDR3 contains 13 residues. The V end lost 4 bases, the J end lost 1 base, and 8 bases lay between the germline ends. CDR3 sequence reads: CASSLGTSYEQYF. CDR3 DNA sequence: TGCGCCAGCAGCCTCGGGACTTCCTACGAGCAGTACTTC.

The chain uses TRBV27 and TRBJ2-2, with 7 bases aligning to TRBD1. Trimming at V came to 7 bases and at J to 3 bases, leaving 5 bases not matched to a gene. This CDR3 contains 14 residues. Germline V gives CDR1 MNHEY, CDR2 SMNVEV (reference sequence). CDR3 bases: TGTGCCAGCACCAGACAGGGATACACCGGGGAGCTGTTTTTT. Amino acid sequence: CASTRQGYTGELFF.

The CDR3 sequence: CSVDGVSQLSGANVLTF. The CDR3 bases are TGCAGCGTTGACGGGGTCTCTCAACTCTCTGGGGCCAACGTCCTGACTTTC. The chain links TRBV29-1 to TRBJ2-6, with D possibly matching TRBD2 (5 bases). The V gene's germline CDR1 is SQVTM and CDR2 ANQGSEA. There are 17 residues in the CDR3. Trimming cost V 3 bases and J 0 bases, with 15 bases left between them.

V and J are TRBV6-5 and TRBJ2-3; 11 bases are shared with TRBD2. The CDR3 length is 16 residues. With V trimmed by 0 bases and J by 4 bases, 3 bases remained unmatched. CDR1 is MNHEY, CDR2 SVGAGI, per germline. CDR3 sequence reads: CASSYSGTSGSDTQYF. CDR3 nucleotides: TGTGCCAGCAGTTACTCCGGGACTAGCGGCTCAGATACGCAGTATTTT.

V is TRBV7-9 and J is TRBJ1-4; D is ambiguous. The V end lost 2 bases, the J end lost 6 bases, and 16 bases lay between the germline ends. The CDR3 loop spans 16 amino acids. CDR1 SEHNR and CDR2 FQNEAQ come from the germline V gene (reference sequence). The CDR3 DNA reads as TGTGCCAGCAGCTTACCCCGGGGATTCCCTGATGAAAAACTGTTTTTT. Protein sequence: CASSLPRGFPDEKLFF.